This TCR beta chain stems from a study of CD8 T cells in ankylosing spondylitis. Deletions cut 3 bases from V and 0 bases from J, with 12 bases between. Per the germline V gene, CDR1 is SQVTM and CDR2 is ANQGSEA. The CDR3 totals 15 residues. TCRdb processed the 5' RACE reads anew with MiXCR; each CDR3 protein has one entry. The repertoire consists of around 130,000 distinct CDR3 sequences, with approximately 9.7% occurring once and the leading ten covering 2.5% to 3.5%. Study-wide points: Disease-linked clones bore a CD8+ phenotype, appearing relatively rarely in peripheral blood. Both synovial fluid and blood in reactive arthritis had previously been reported to carry some motif variants.

This clonotype was found many times. Its antigen is unknown. The material sequenced was blood, either unsorted or a sorted T cell fraction (not recorded which). The TCR originated in a male donor with ankylosing spondylitis or in good health (not recorded which). V is TRBV29-1 and J is TRBJ2-1; no reliable D call. The CDR3 protein is CSVDLDSSSYNEQFF. The CDR3 DNA reads as TGCAGCGTTGACCTTGACTCTAGCTCCTACAATGAGCAGTTCTTC.